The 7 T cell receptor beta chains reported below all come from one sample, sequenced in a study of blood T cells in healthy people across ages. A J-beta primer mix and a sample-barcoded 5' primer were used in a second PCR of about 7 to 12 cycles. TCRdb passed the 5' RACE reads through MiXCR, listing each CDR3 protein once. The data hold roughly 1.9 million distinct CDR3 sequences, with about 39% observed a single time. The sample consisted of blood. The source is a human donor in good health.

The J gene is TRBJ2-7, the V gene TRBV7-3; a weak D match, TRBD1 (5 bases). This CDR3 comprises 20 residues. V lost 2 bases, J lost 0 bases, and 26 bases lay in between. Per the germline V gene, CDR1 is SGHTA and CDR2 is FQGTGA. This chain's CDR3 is CASSLAKDRSLIRSSYEQYF. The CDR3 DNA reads TGTGCCAGCAGCTTAGCGAAAGACAGATCTCTGATTAGAAGCTCCTACGAGCAGTACTTC.

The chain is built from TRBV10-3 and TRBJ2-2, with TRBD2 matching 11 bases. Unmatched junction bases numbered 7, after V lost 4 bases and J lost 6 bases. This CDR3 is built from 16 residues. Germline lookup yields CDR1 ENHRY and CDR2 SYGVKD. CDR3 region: CAISGLAGLNPGELFF. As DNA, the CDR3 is TGTGCCATCAGTGGACTAGCGGGGCTCAACCCCGGGGAGCTGTTTTTT.

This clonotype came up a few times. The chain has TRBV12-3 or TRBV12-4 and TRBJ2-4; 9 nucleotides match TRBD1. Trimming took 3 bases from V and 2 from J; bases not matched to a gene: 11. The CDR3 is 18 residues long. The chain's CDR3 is CASSLGTQGAGSKNIQYF. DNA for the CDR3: TGTGCCAGCAGTTTGGGCACACAGGGGGCTGGGTCCAAAAACATTCAGTACTTC.

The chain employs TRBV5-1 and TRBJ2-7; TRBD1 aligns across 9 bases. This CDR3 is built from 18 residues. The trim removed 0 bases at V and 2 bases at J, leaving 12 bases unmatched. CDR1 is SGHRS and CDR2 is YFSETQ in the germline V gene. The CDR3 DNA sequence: TGCGCCAGCAGCTTGGGATACAGGGGGCGGCGGGAGACCTACGAGCAGTACTTC. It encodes CASSLGYRGRRETYEQYF.

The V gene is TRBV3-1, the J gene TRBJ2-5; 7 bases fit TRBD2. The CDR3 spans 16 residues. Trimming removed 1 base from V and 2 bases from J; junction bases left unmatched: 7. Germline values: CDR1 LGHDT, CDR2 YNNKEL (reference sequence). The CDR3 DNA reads TGTGCCAGCAGCCAAGTCGCCGAGGGAGGGCAAGAGACCCAGTACTTC. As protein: CASSQVAEGGQETQYF.

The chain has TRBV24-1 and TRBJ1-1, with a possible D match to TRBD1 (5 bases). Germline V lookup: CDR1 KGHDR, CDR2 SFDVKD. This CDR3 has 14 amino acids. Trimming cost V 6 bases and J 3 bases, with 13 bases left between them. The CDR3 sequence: CATSTGGRDTEAFF. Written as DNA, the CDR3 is TGTGCCACCAGTACCGGGGGTAGGGACACTGAAGCTTTCTTT.

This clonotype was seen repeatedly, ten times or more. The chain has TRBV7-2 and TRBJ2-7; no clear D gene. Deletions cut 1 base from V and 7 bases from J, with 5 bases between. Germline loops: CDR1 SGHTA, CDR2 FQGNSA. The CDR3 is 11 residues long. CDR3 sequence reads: CASSLGREQYF. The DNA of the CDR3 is TGTGCCAGCAGCTTAGGACGGGAGCAGTACTTC.